This T cell receptor (beta chain) stems from a study of identical twins. Findings and limits, study-wide: While abundant cord blood beta clonotypes carried fewer insertions, memory repertoires showed no such pattern.

This clonotype has just a few counts. Its matching antigen is unknown. TCRdb reprocessed the 5' RACE reads with MiXCR, giving one entry per CDR3 protein. The table shows approximately 260,000 distinct CDR3 sequences, with approximately 8.3% occurring only once. Unmatched junction bases numbered 9, after V lost 3 bases and J lost 7 bases. Germline loops: CDR1 LGHNA, CDR2 YSLEER. CDR3 length: 15 amino acids. These data were also reused for a study on yellow fever vaccine responses in identical twins. That report adds: Reportedly, the T cell response mounted by twins to vaccine seemed partly convergent, partly personalized.

The genes are TRBV4-3 and TRBJ2-7; 10 positions match TRBD1. This TCR was recovered from a woman between 18 and 29 years old in good health. The sequencing input was CD8+ T cells sorted from blood. CDR3 in DNA: TGCGCCAGCAGCCAGGGGACAGGGGAAGTCGGTGAGCAGTACTTC. Translated, it gives CASSQGTGEVGEQYF.